This T cell receptor (beta chain) originates from a study of blood T cell repertoires in COVID-19. Study background: Samples came from the United States, Italy and Spain, spanning acute and convalescent COVID-19. The analysed material was cDNA or gDNA that came from T cells, B-cell-depleted T cells, or PBMCs.

Original processing methods: Reference gene primer amplification gave nucleated cell count estimates. The repertoire was sequenced with immunoSEQ multiplex PCR; TCRdb's copy has only in-frame clones and lacks some. That table supplies the V and J calls and clone size; D and trimming were determined from the DNA. Among about 170,000 clones listed, 70% to 90% were seen once. CDR1 and CDR2 from the germline V gene are MNHEY and SVGEGT. The V gene end was trimmed by 4 bases and the J gene end by 3 bases; junction bases not matched to a gene: 3. This CDR3 region has 16 residues. This rearrangement joins TRBV6-2 or TRBV6-3 to TRBJ2-2; 12 bases map to TRBD1. The TCR comes from a man in his 60s who had recovered from COVID-19. The sample was peripheral blood. This CDR3 reads CASSSGQGAYTGELFF. Here the CDR3 DNA reads TGTGCCAGCAGTTCGGGACAGGGGGCTTACACCGGGGAGCTGTTTTTT.